This entry is about one T cell receptor beta chain. As yet, its antigen is unknown. Clones were sequenced by immunoSEQ multiplex PCR, and TCRdb holds only the in-frame ones, with some missing. The profile covers about 120,000 clones, with 85% to 90% appearing a single time and around 1.9% taken by the ten largest. The sample originates from a study of cytomegalovirus exposure and HLA in healthy donors. Regarding the study as a whole: A classifier reportedly called cytomegalovirus status with high sensitivity and specificity.

Germline V gives CDR1 SGHKS, CDR2 YYEKEE (reference sequence). V lost 5 bases to trimming and J lost 2 bases; unmatched junction nucleotides: 6. This CDR3 comprises 14 residues. This sequence joins TRBV5-5 and TRBJ2-7, with 8 bases matching TRBD2. The sequenced sample consisted of PBMCs. This receptor was identified in a woman aged 18 to 35 in good health and CMV-seronegative. The DNA of the CDR3 is TGTGCCAGCAGTGAAACCGGGGGGGCCTACGAGCAGTACTTC. The encoded protein is CASSETGGAYEQYF.